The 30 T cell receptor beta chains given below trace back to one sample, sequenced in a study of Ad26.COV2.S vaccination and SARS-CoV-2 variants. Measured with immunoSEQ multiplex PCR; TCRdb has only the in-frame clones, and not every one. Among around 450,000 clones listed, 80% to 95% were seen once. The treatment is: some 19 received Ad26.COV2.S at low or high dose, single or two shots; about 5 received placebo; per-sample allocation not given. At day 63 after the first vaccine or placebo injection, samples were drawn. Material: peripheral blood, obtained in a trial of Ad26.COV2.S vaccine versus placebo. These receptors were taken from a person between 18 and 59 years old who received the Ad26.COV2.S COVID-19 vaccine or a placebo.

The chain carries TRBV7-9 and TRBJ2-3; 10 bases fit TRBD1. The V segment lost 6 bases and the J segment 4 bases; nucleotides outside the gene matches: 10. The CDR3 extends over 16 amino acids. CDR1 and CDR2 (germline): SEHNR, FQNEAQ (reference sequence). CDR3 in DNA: TGTGCCAGCAGACGCCCCGGGACAGGGGCACCAGATACGCAGTATTTT. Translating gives CASRRPGTGAPDTQYF.

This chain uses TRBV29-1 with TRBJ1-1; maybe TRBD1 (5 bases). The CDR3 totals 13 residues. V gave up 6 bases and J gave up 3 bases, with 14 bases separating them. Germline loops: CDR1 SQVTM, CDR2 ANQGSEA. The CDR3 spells CSVAGSEDTEAFF. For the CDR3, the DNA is TGCAGCGTGGCAGGGTCGGAGGACACTGAAGCTTTCTTT.

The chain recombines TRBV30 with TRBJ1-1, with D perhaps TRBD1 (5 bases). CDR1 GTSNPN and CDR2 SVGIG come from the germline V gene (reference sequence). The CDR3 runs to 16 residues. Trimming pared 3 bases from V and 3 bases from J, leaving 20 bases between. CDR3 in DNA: TGTGCCTGGAGCGCAAGGGACGGGCGAGCGTACACTGAAGCTTTCTTT. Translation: CAWSARDGRAYTEAFF.

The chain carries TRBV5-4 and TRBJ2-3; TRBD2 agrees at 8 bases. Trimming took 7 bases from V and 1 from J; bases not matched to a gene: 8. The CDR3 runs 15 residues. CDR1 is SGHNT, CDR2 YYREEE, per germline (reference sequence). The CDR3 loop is CASVSGGPGTDTQYF. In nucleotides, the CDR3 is TGTGCCAGCGTATCGGGAGGGCCAGGCACAGATACGCAGTATTTT. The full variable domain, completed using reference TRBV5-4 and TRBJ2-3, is ETGVTQSPTHLIKTRGQQVTLRCSSQSGHNTVSWYQQALGQGPQFIFQYYREEENGRGNFPPRFSGLQFPNYSSELNVNALELDDSALYLCASVSGGPGTDTQYFGPGTRLTVL.

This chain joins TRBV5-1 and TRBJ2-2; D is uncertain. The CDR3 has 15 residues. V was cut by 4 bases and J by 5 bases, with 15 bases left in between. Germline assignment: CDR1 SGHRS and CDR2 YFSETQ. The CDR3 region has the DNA TGCGCCAGCAGCCCCCGTTGGGCCGGGACCGGGGAGCTGTTTTTT. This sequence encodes CASSPRWAGTGELFF.

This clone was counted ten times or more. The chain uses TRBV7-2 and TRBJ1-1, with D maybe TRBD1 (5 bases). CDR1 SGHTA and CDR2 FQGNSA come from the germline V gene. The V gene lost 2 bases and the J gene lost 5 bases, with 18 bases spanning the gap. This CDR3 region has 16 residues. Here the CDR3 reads CASSLFLSLGGTEAFF. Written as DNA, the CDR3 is TGTGCCAGCAGCTTATTTCTGAGCCTCGGGGGAACTGAAGCTTTCTTT. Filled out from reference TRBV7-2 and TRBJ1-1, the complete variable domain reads GAGVSQSPSNKVTEKGKDVELRCDPISGHTALYWYRQSLGQGLEFLIYFQGNSAPDKSGLPSDRFSAERTGGSVSTLTIQRTQQEDSAVYLCASSLFLSLGGTEAFFGQGTRLTVV.

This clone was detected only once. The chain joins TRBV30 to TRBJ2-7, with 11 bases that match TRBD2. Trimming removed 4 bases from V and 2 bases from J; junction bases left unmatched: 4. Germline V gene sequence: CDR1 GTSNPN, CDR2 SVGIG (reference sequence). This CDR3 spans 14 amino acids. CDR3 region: CAWTLAGGPYEQYF. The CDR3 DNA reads TGTGCCTGGACATTAGCGGGAGGGCCCTACGAGCAGTACTTC.

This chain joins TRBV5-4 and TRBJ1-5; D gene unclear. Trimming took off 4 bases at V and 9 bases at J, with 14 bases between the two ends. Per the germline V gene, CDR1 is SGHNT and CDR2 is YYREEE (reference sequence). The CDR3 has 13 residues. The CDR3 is CASSQDPRRPQHF. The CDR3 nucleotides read TGTGCCAGCAGCCAAGACCCGAGGCGGCCCCAGCATTTT.

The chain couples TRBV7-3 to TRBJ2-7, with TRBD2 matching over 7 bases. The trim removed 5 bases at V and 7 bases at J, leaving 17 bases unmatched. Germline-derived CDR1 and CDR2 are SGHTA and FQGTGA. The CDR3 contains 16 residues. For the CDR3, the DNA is TGTGCCAGCAGCCCTCAGGTTGGGGCGGGAGTGGGGGAGCAGTACTTC. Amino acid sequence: CASSPQVGAGVGEQYF.

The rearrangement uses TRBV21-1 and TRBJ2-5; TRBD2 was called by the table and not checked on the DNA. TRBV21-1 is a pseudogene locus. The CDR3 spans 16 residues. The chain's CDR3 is CASSKSSGREGETQYF. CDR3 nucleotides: TGTGCCAGCAGCAAAAGTAGCGGGAGAGAGGGAGAGACCCAGTACTTC.

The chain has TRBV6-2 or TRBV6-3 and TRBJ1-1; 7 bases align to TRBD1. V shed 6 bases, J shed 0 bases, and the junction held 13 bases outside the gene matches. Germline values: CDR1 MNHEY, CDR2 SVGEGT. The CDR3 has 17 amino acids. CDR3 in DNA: TGTGCCAGCAGCCGTCCGGCGAACAGGGGAATGAACACTGAAGCTTTCTTT. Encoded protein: CASSRPANRGMNTEAFF.

In DNA form, the CDR3 reads TGTGCCAGCAGCTTATCGGGTAGCGGAACCTACGAGCAGTACTTC. It is translated as CASSLSGSGTYEQYF. The rearrangement uses TRBV5-4 and TRBJ2-7, with D tentatively TRBD2 (6 bases). CDR1 is SGHNT, CDR2 YYREEE, per germline (reference sequence). The CDR3 contains 15 residues. The V end lost 2 bases, the J end lost 2 bases, and 14 bases lay between the germline ends.

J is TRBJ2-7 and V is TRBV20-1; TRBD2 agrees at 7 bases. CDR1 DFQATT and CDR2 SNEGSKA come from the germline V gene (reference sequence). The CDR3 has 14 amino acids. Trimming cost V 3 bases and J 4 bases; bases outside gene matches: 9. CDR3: CSASDIGRGYEQYF. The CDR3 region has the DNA TGCAGTGCTAGTGATATTGGGAGGGGTTACGAGCAGTACTTC.

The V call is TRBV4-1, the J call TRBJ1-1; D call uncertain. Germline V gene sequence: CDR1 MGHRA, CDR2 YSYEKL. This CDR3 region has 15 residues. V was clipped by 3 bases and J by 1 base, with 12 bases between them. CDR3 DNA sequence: TGCGCCAGCAGCCACGAGCCCGCCAGGAACACTGAAGCTTTCTTT. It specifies CASSHEPARNTEAFF.

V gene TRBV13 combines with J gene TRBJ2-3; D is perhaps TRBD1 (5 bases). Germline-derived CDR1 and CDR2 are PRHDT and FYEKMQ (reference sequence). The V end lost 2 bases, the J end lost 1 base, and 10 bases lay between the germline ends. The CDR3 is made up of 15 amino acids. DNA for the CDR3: TGTGCCAGCAGCTTAAGGGGTCTGGGCACAGATACGCAGTATTTT. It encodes CASSLRGLGTDTQYF.

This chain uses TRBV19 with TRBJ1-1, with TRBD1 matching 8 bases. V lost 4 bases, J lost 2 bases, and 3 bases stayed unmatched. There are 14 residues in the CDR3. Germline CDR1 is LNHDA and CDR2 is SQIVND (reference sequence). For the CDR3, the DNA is TGTGCCAGTAGTAAAGGACAGGGCAACACTGAAGCTTTCTTT. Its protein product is CASSKGQGNTEAFF.

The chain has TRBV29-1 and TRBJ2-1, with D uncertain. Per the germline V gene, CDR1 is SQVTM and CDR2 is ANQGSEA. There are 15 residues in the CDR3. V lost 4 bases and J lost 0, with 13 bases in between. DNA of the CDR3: TGCAGCGTTGCCCCGACTCTGAGCTCCTACAATGAGCAGTTCTTC. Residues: CSVAPTLSSYNEQFF.

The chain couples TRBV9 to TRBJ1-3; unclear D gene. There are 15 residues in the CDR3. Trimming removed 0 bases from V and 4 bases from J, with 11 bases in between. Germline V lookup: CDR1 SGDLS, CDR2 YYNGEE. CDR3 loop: CASSVGSGYGNTIYF. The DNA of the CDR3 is TGTGCCAGCAGCGTAGGTTCGGGTTACGGAAACACCATATATTTT.

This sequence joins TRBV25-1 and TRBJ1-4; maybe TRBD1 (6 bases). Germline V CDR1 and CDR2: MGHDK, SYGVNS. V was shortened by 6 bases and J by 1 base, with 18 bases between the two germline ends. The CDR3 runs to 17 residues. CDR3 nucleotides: TGTGCCAGCAGGAGAGGGAGGGGGGCTGGAACTAATGAAAAACTGTTTTTT. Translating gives CASRRGRGAGTNEKLFF.

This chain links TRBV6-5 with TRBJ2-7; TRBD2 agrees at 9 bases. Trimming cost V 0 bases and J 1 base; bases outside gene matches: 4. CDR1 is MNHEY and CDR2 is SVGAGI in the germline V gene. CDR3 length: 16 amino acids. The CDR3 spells CASSYSRTSDSYEQYF. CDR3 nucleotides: TGTGCCAGCAGTTACTCTCGGACTAGCGATTCCTACGAGCAGTACTTC.

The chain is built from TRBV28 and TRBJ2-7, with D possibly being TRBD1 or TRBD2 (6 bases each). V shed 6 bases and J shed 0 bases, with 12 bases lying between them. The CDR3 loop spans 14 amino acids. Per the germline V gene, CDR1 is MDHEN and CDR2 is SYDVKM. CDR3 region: CASRGGGVSYEQYF. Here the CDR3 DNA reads TGTGCCAGCAGGGGGGGCGGGGTCTCCTACGAGCAGTACTTC.

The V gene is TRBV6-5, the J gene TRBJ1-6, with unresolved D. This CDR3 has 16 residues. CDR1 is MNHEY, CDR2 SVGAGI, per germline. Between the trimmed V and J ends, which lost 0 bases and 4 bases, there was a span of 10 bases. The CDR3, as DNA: TGTGCCAGCAGTTACTCGTTAACCGGTTATAATTCACCCCTCCACTTT. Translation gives CASSYSLTGYNSPLHF.

The CDR3 sequence is CASSQDRLAGAGTGELFF. DNA of the CDR3: TGTGCCAGCAGCCAAGATCGACTAGCGGGAGCGGGCACCGGGGAGCTGTTTTTT. The chain joins TRBV3-1 (or the pseudogene TRBV3-2) to TRBJ2-2; the match to TRBD2 covers 12 bases. The length of the CDR3 is 18 residues. Losses at the gene ends were 0 bases for V and 4 bases for J; bases not matched to a gene: 6. Looked up from germline, CDR1 is LGHDT and CDR2 is YNNKEL (reference sequence).

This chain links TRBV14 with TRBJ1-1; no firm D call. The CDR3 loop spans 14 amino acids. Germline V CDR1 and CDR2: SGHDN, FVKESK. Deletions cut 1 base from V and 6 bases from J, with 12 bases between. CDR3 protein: CASSQGSRLSEAFF. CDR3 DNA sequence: TGTGCCAGCAGCCAAGGGTCTAGGTTGTCTGAAGCTTTCTTT. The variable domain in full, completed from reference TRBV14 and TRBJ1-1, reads EAGVTQFPSHSVIEKGQTVTLRCDPISGHDNLYWYRRVMGKEIKFLLHFVKESKQDESGMPNNRFLAERTGGTYSTLKVQPAELEDSGVYFCASSQGSRLSEAFFGQGTRLTVV.

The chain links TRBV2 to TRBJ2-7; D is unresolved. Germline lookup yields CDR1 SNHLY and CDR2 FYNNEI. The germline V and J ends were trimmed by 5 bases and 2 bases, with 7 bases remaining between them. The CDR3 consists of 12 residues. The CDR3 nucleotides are TGTGCCAGCAGTAATTATCCCTACGAGCAGTACTTC. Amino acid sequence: CASSNYPYEQYF.

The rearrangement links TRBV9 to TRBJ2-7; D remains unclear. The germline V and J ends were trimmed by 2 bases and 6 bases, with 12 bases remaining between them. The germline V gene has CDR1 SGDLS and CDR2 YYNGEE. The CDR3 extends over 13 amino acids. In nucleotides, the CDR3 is TGTGCCAGCAGCGTTCGGGTCGTCGGCGAGCAGTACTTC. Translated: CASSVRVVGEQYF.

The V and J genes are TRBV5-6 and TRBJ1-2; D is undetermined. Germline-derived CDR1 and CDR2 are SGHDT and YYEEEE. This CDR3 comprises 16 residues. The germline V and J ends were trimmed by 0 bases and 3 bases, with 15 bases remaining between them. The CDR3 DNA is TGTGCCAGCAGCTTGGAACGCGGAAGGGCAGACTATGGCTACACCTTC. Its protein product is CASSLERGRADYGYTF.

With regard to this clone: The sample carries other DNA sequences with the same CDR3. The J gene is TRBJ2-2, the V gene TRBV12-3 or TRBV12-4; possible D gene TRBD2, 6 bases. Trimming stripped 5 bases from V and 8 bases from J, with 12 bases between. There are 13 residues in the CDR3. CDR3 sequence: CASSLSGGGELFF. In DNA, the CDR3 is TGTGCCAGCAGTCTTAGTGGAGGGGGGGAGCTGTTTTTT.

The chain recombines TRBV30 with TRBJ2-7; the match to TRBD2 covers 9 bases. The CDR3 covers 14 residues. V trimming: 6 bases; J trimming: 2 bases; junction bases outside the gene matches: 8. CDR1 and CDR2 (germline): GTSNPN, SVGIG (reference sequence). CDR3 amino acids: CACLLAGPAYEQYF. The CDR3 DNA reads TGTGCCTGTCTTCTAGCGGGACCCGCCTACGAGCAGTACTTC.

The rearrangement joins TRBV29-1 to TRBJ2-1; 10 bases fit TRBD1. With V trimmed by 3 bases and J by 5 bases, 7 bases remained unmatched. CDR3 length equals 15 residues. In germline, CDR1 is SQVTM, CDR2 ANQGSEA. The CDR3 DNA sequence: TGCAGCGTTGATCAAGACAGGGGGCCAAACAATGAGCAGTTCTTC. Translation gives CSVDQDRGPNNEQFF.